Each of the 20 T cell receptor beta chains below was sequenced from the same sample in a study of Graves' ophthalmopathy and Graves' hyperthyroidism. RNA transcripts were the source from which TCR beta CDR3 regions were amplified. HTBI primers were employed in first-round RT-PCR, then a second-round multiplex PCR followed. TCRdb ran MiXCR on the multiplex PCR reads and lists one entry per CDR3 protein. This sample has approximately 460,000 distinct CDR3 sequences, with 13% to 15% found just once. Sequenced: blood. The receptor source for this set is a woman in her twenties or thirties with Graves' ophthalmopathy.

This clonotype was seen many times. This chain links TRBV12-3 or TRBV12-4 with TRBJ1-1; no reliable D call. The ends were cut back, 8 bases at V and 1 base at J, with 14 bases in the middle. CDR3 size: 14 residues. Here the CDR3 DNA reads TGTGCCAGCCGGTGGACCTTAGGGAACACTGAAGCTTTCTTT. Its protein is CASRWTLGNTEAFF.

This clonotype was counted ten times or more. The chain recombines TRBV12-3 or TRBV12-4 with TRBJ1-2; no reliable D call. V lost 3 bases and J lost 4, with 18 bases in between. This CDR3 has 16 residues. Here the CDR3 reads CASSFSRTVTLYGYTF. The CDR3 DNA sequence: TGTGCCAGCAGTTTCTCGAGAACAGTAACACTCTATGGCTACACCTTC.

This clonotype was seen many times. The chain joins TRBV6-1 to TRBJ2-7; 12 bases map to TRBD2. The CDR3 totals 14 residues. Unmatched junction bases numbered 6, after V lost 6 bases and J lost 6 bases. Germline lookup yields CDR1 MNHNS and CDR2 SASEGT. CDR3 sequence reads: CASSRLAGAREQYF. CDR3 DNA sequence: TGTGCCAGCAGCAGACTAGCGGGAGCTCGCGAGCAGTACTTC.

This chain links TRBV18 with TRBJ2-5, with D possibly being TRBD1 (5 bases). The CDR3 sequence is 16 residues long. Trimming left V 1 base short and J 5 bases short, with 17 bases between. Germline V gene sequence: CDR1 KGHSH, CDR2 LQKENI. CDR3 residues: CASSPRIGEPGETQYF. CDR3 sequence (DNA): TGTGCCAGCTCACCACGGATTGGAGAGCCAGGGGAGACCCAGTACTTC.

This chain uses TRBV20-1 with TRBJ1-1; TRBD1 matches at 7 bases. The CDR3 has 15 residues. The germline V gene has CDR1 DFQATT and CDR2 SNEGSKA (reference sequence). V lost 0 bases, J lost 4 bases, and 8 bases stayed unmatched. The CDR3 bases are TGCAGTGCTAGAGATGTTAGGGGGCTGATCACTGAAGCTTTCTTT. Its translation: CSARDVRGLITEAFF.

This chain uses TRBV19 with TRBJ2-2, with 9 bases identical to TRBD1. Germline V gene sequence: CDR1 LNHDA, CDR2 SQIVND (reference sequence). V shed 1 base, J shed 0 bases, and the junction held 15 bases outside the gene matches. There are 21 residues in the CDR3. In DNA form, the CDR3 reads TGTGCCAGTAGTATAGGACTCCTTTACGCTTACAGGGGGCCGAACACCGGGGAGCTGTTTTTT. Its protein product is CASSIGLLYAYRGPNTGELFF.

This clonotype was seen repeatedly, ten times or more. The J gene is TRBJ2-5, the V gene TRBV5-1, with 7 nucleotides matching TRBD2. J lost 5 bases, V lost 4 bases, and 5 bases had no gene match. The CDR3 is 13 residues long. CDR1 is SGHRS and CDR2 is YFSETQ in the germline V gene. CDR3 nucleotide sequence: TGCGCCAGCAGCATTAGCGGGCAGGAGACCCAGTACTTC. It codes for CASSISGQETQYF.

The rearrangement joins TRBV20-1 to TRBJ1-1; D might be TRBD1 (5 bases). V lost 5 bases, J lost 3 bases, and 19 bases lay in between. CDR1 is DFQATT, CDR2 SNEGSKA, per germline (reference sequence). The CDR3 length is 15 residues. In nucleotides, the CDR3 is TGCAGTGCTTCCGGGACTCTCATTGGGGACACTGAAGCTTTCTTT. Amino acid sequence: CSASGTLIGDTEAFF.

This clonotype was observed at least ten times. This chain links TRBV20-1 with TRBJ2-5; the D gene is possibly TRBD2 (7 bases). With 5 bases removed from V and 9 bases from J, the gap between germline ends came to 25 bases. The germline V gene has CDR1 DFQATT and CDR2 SNEGSKA (reference sequence). The CDR3 has 15 residues. CDR3: CSAPDGRGDISAQYF. CDR3 in DNA: TGCAGTGCTCCCGATGGGAGGGGGGACATATCTGCCCAGTACTTC.

The sample holds many counts of this clonotype. This chain joins TRBV6-1 and TRBJ1-1; unclear D gene. The ends were cut back, 3 bases at V and 3 bases at J, with 11 bases in the middle. Germline V CDR1 and CDR2: MNHNS, SASEGT. The CDR3 is 14 residues long. The CDR3 protein is CASSEAGHDTEAFF. CDR3 sequence (DNA): TGTGCCAGCAGTGAGGCAGGTCACGACACTGAAGCTTTCTTT.

This clonotype was detected many times. The chain employs TRBV4-1 and TRBJ1-1; D is unclear. This CDR3 region has 16 residues. Germline V gene data show CDR1 as MGHRA and CDR2 as YSYEKL. V lost 1 base, J lost 1 base, and 13 bases lay in between. The CDR3 bases are TGCGCCAGCAGCCAAGGAGCGTCTCATGGGAACACTGAAGCTTTCTTT. Translating it yields CASSQGASHGNTEAFF.

DNA for the CDR3: TGTGCCAGCACTGAGGCCCCACCCCTCCACTTT. Protein product: CASTEAPPLHF. The genes are TRBV6-1 and TRBJ1-6; D not resolved. CDR3 size: 11 residues. V lost 7 bases, J lost 11 bases, and 9 bases lay in between. Germline CDR1 reads MNHNS; CDR2 reads SASEGT.

This clonotype has at least ten counts. The gene calls are TRBV6-1 and TRBJ1-3; D gene uncertain. Deletions cut 10 bases from V and 2 bases from J, with 12 bases between. This CDR3 region has 13 residues. CDR1 and CDR2 from the germline V gene are MNHNS and SASEGT. The CDR3 nucleotides read TGTGCCATCGTACCCCTGGCTGGAAACACCATATATTTT. Translated: CAIVPLAGNTIYF.

In this sample, this clonotype turned up many times. This chain uses TRBV5-1 with TRBJ1-1; no firm D call. Germline CDR1 reads SGHRS; CDR2 reads YFSETQ. With 3 bases removed from V and 1 base from J, the gap between germline ends came to 10 bases. The CDR3 sequence is 14 residues long. In DNA, the CDR3 is TGCGCCAGCAGCTACGATGGAGGGAACACTGAAGCTTTCTTT. Protein sequence: CASSYDGGNTEAFF.

The sample holds many counts of this clonotype. This rearrangement joins TRBV12-3 or TRBV12-4 to TRBJ1-1; the D is unclear. V was pared by 2 bases and J by 1 base, with 11 bases between. The CDR3 is 15 amino acids. The chain's CDR3 is CASSLYSKRNTEAFF. In DNA, the CDR3 is TGTGCCAGCAGTTTATACTCCAAGAGGAACACTGAAGCTTTCTTT.

The gene calls are TRBV6-2 or TRBV6-3 and TRBJ2-2; D is tentatively TRBD1 or TRBD2 (5 bases each). Germline lookup yields CDR1 MNHEY and CDR2 SVGEGT. CDR3 length: 16 amino acids. V lost 6 bases, J lost 4 bases, and 18 bases lay in between. The chain's CDR3 is CASSPSRAGGTGELFF. The CDR3 DNA sequence: TGTGCCAGCAGCCCCTCTAGGGCTGGGGGCACCGGGGAGCTGTTTTTT.

This clonotype was seen repeatedly, ten times or more. This chain joins TRBV11-1 and TRBJ2-7; 7 nucleotides line up with TRBD1. CDR3 length equals 17 residues. Trimming cost V 4 bases and J 2 bases; bases outside gene matches: 14. Germline V lookup: CDR1 SGHAT, CDR2 FQDESV (reference sequence). CDR3 sequence reads: CASSSTTGSEVPYEQYF. CDR3 DNA sequence: TGTGCCAGCAGCTCCACGACAGGGTCGGAAGTCCCCTACGAGCAGTACTTC.

The chain has TRBV12-3 or TRBV12-4 and TRBJ2-7; the D gene is possibly TRBD2 (5 bases). CDR3 length: 14 residues. Trimming left V 6 bases short and J 0 bases short, with 12 bases between. CDR3 region: CASSRGSASYEQYF. CDR3 bases: TGTGCCAGCAGCCGCGGGTCTGCCTCCTACGAGCAGTACTTC.

This clonotype showed up many times. This chain uses TRBV6-1 with TRBJ2-5, with TRBD2 as a possible D gene (5 bases). The CDR3 extends over 14 amino acids. CDR1 and CDR2 (germline): MNHNS, SASEGT. Trimming stripped 8 bases from V and 1 base from J, with 14 bases between. In nucleotides, the CDR3 is TGTGCCAGCCTGGGGAGAGCGTTCCAAGAGACCCAGTACTTC. This codes for CASLGRAFQETQYF.

This clonotype was counted many times. J is TRBJ2-5 and V is TRBV28; possibly TRBD2 for D (7 bases). This CDR3 has 13 amino acids. Germline lookup yields CDR1 MDHEN and CDR2 SYDVKM. V was pared by 8 bases and J by 4 bases, with 14 bases between. The CDR3 DNA reads as TGTGCCAGCCGTCGGGGGGCGGGAGAGACCCAGTACTTC. This encodes CASRRGAGETQYF.